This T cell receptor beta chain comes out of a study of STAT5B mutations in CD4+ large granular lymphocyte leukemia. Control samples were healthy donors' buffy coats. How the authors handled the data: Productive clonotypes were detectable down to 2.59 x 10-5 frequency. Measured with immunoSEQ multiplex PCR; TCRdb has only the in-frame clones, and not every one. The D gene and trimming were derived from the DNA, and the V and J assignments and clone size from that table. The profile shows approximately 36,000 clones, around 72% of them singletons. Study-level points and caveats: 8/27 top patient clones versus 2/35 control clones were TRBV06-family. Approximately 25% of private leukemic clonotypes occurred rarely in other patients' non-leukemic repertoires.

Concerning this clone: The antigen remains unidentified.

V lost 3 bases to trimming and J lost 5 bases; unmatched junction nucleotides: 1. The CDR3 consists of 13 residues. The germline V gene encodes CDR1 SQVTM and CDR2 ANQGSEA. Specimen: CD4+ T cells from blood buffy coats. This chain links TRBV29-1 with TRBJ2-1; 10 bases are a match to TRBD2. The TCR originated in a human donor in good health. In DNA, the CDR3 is TGCAGCGTTGAGCTAGCGGGAGACAATGAGCAGTTCTTC. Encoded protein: CSVELAGDNEQFF.